This entry lists 27 T cell receptor beta chains sequenced from one sample in a study of PD-L1 blockade in urothelial cancer. TCRdb's copy holds only in-frame clones and misses some; the assay was immunoSEQ multiplex PCR. In the table there are approximately 26,000 clones, 86% of which are singletons. Here the sequenced sample was PBMCs, taken around atezolizumab (anti-PD-L1) treatment. These receptors were collected from a man in his sixties with urothelial cancer.

The CDR3 sequence is CAWDRVSGNTIYF. Written as DNA, the CDR3 is TGTGCCTGGGACAGAGTCTCTGGAAACACCATATATTTT. The chain carries TRBV30 and TRBJ1-3; TRBD1 might be the D (5 bases). The ends were cut back, 5 bases at V and 0 bases at J, with 8 bases in the middle. Germline lookup yields CDR1 GTSNPN and CDR2 SVGIG (reference sequence). CDR3 size: 13 residues.

V gene TRBV6-5 combines with J gene TRBJ1-4; tentatively, D is TRBD1 (5 bases). V was shortened by 6 bases and J by 7 bases, with 12 bases between the two germline ends. Per the germline V gene, CDR1 is MNHEY and CDR2 is SVGAGI. CDR3 size: 13 residues. The CDR3 region has the DNA TGTGCCAGCAGCCGCGGTCAGGGTGAAAAACTGTTTTTT. Translating it yields CASSRGQGEKLFF.

This sequence joins TRBV6-1 and TRBJ2-5; D not resolved. The CDR3 is 11 amino acids. The germline V gene has CDR1 MNHNS and CDR2 SASEGT. V was pared by 2 bases and J by 5 bases, with 3 bases between. The CDR3 coding sequence is TGTGCCAGCAGTGAACCGGAGACCCAGTACTTC. As protein: CASSEPETQYF.

This chain links TRBV18 with TRBJ1-6; no clear D. Looked up from germline, CDR1 is KGHSH and CDR2 is LQKENI. The V end was cut by 5 bases, the J end by 7 bases, with 18 bases between. There are 16 residues in the CDR3. The DNA for the CDR3 is TGTGCCAGCTCAGAGGCCGTCTTGTACTCAAATTCACCCCTCCACTTT. It translates to CASSEAVLYSNSPLHF.

The chain has TRBV19 and TRBJ2-3, with D possibly TRBD1 on 5 matching bases. Trimming removed 6 bases at V and 1 base at J, with 14 bases between. The CDR3 runs to 15 residues. CDR1 is LNHDA and CDR2 is SQIVND in the germline V gene (reference sequence). This CDR3 reads CASRTRAWGTDTQYF. CDR3 sequence (DNA): TGTGCCAGTAGAACCAGGGCCTGGGGCACAGATACGCAGTATTTT.

The chain recombines TRBV5-1 with TRBJ2-2; possible D gene TRBD2, 6 bases. The V end was cut by 3 bases, the J end by 4 bases, with 13 bases between. The germline gives CDR1 SGHRS, CDR2 YFSETQ. This CDR3 contains 15 residues. CDR3: CASSYTVGGTGELFF. CDR3 bases: TGCGCCAGCAGCTACACAGTGGGAGGCACCGGGGAGCTGTTTTTT.

The chain has TRBV6-5 and TRBJ2-1; possible D gene TRBD2, 6 bases. This CDR3 contains 13 residues. V dropped 7 bases and J dropped 8 bases, with 15 bases sitting between them. Germline CDR1 reads MNHEY; CDR2 reads SVGAGI. CDR3 sequence (DNA): TGTGCCAGCAACTGGGGGAGGTCTGATGAGCAGTTCTTC. This gives the protein CASNWGRSDEQFF.

V usage is TRBV28 and J usage is TRBJ1-3, with D perhaps TRBD1 (5 bases). Trimming removed 6 bases from V and 0 bases from J, with 9 bases in between. Germline-derived CDR1 and CDR2 are MDHEN and SYDVKM. This CDR3 is built from 14 residues. CDR3: CASRADSSGNTIYF. The CDR3 DNA is TGTGCCAGCAGGGCCGACAGCTCTGGAAACACCATATATTTT.

This CDR3 reads CAIRSGGRGYTF. The CDR3 DNA follows: TGTGCCATTCGATCAGGGGGGCGCGGCTACACCTTC. The rearrangement joins TRBV6-5 to TRBJ1-2; 7 bases match TRBD1. The J segment lost 8 bases and the V segment lost 10 bases, leaving 10 bases of the junction unmatched. This CDR3 has 12 amino acids. Per the germline V gene, CDR1 is MNHEY and CDR2 is SVGAGI.

This clone showed up just once. The chain is built from TRBV11-2 and TRBJ2-4; weak D call: TRBD2 (5 bases). Germline CDR1 and CDR2: SGHAT and FQNNGV. The CDR3 is made up of 13 amino acids. The germline V and J ends were trimmed by 5 bases and 9 bases, with 14 bases remaining between them. The CDR3 protein is CASSLEAAAIQYF. CDR3 coding DNA: TGTGCCAGCAGCCTGGAGGCAGCGGCCATTCAGTACTTC. Based on the CDR3 plus reference TRBV11-2 and TRBJ2-4, the full variable domain is EAGVAQSPRYKIIEKRQSVAFWCNPISGHATLYWYQQILGQGPKLLIQFQNNGVVDDSQLPKDRFSAERLKGVDSTLKIQPAKLEDSAVYLCASSLEAAAIQYFGAGTRLSVL.

V is TRBV5-1 and J is TRBJ1-1; 10 bases agree with TRBD1. V lost 4 bases and J lost 5; bases outside the gene matches: 8. CDR1 and CDR2 (germline): SGHRS, YFSETQ. The CDR3 is 15 residues long. The CDR3 DNA sequence: TGCGCCAGCAGCGAACCGGGACAGGGGCAGACTGAAGCTTTCTTT. The encoded protein is CASSEPGQGQTEAFF.

In DNA, the CDR3 is TGTGCTAGTGGTTTGGTCCGTAGACAGGGGAATGGCGATCAGCCCCAGCATTTT. Its translation is CASGLVRRQGNGDQPQHF. This rearrangement joins TRBV12-5 to TRBJ1-5; 8 nucleotides align to TRBD1. CDR1 is LGHNT and CDR2 is FRNRAP in the germline V gene. This CDR3 region has 18 residues. The V gene end was trimmed by 0 bases and the J gene end by 5 bases; junction bases not matched to a gene: 12. Based on the CDR3 plus reference TRBV12-5 and TRBJ1-5, the full variable domain is DARVTQTPRHKVTEMGQEVTMRCQPILGHNTVFWYRQTMMQGLELLAYFRNRAPLDDSGMPKDRFSAEMPDATLATLKIQPSEPRDSAVYFCASGLVRRQGNGDQPQHFGDGTRLSIL.

This clone was counted a single time. The chain uses TRBV6-5 and TRBJ1-2; D call uncertain. The CDR3 consists of 14 residues. CDR1 MNHEY and CDR2 SVGAGI come from the germline V gene. Trimming took off 5 bases at V and 7 bases at J, with 17 bases between the two ends. Written as DNA, the CDR3 is TGTGCCAGCAGTGCCCTAGCCGGCGCGGGTGGCTACACCTTC. As protein: CASSALAGAGGYTF.

This chain uses TRBV5-4 with TRBJ1-1, with D uncertain. The CDR3 consists of 13 residues. With 5 bases removed from V and 1 base from J, the gap between germline ends came to 9 bases. Germline V gene data show CDR1 as SGHNT and CDR2 as YYREEE (reference sequence). In nucleotides, the CDR3 is TGTGCCAGCAGGGCGGCGGGGAACACTGAAGCTTTCTTT. It encodes CASRAAGNTEAFF. The full variable domain, with the rest looked up from reference TRBV5-4 and TRBJ1-1, is ETGVTQSPTHLIKTRGQQVTLRCSSQSGHNTVSWYQQALGQGPQFIFQYYREEENGRGNFPPRFSGLQFPNYSSELNVNALELDDSALYLCASRAAGNTEAFFGQGTRLTVV.

The rearrangement joins TRBV2 to TRBJ1-1; TRBD1 is a possible D gene (5 bases). The germline CDR1 and CDR2 sequences are SNHLY and FYNNEI. The CDR3 is 13 residues long. V lost 8 bases and J lost 2, with 12 bases in between. The CDR3 here is CASFRQGNTEAFF. CDR3 bases: TGTGCCAGCTTCCGGCAGGGCAACACTGAAGCTTTCTTT.

This chain joins TRBV19 and TRBJ1-1; the match to TRBD1 covers 11 bases. V lost 6 bases and J lost 9; bases outside the gene matches: 12. CDR3 size: 15 residues. Germline loops: CDR1 LNHDA, CDR2 SQIVND (reference sequence). CDR3 sequence: CASRPTGTGGSKAFF. The CDR3 bases are TGTGCCAGTAGACCAACCGGGACAGGGGGATCAAAAGCTTTCTTT.

The chain employs TRBV2 and TRBJ1-6, with D perhaps TRBD1 (6 bases). The CDR3 has 14 amino acids. V was clipped by 6 bases and J by 7 bases, with 13 bases between them. CDR1 SNHLY and CDR2 FYNNEI come from the germline V gene. In DNA, the CDR3 is TGTGCCAGCAGGGTGGCAGGGGACAATTCACCCCTCCACTTT. It yields the protein CASRVAGDNSPLHF.

The chain carries TRBV2 and TRBJ2-3, with 11 bases fitting TRBD2. Germline CDR1 reads SNHLY; CDR2 reads FYNNEI. This CDR3 spans 16 amino acids. V lost 2 bases to trimming and J lost 2 bases; unmatched junction nucleotides: 3. The CDR3 sequence: CASSELAGGYTDTQYF. The CDR3 coding sequence is TGTGCCAGCAGTGAATTAGCGGGAGGGTACACAGATACGCAGTATTTT.

The gene calls are TRBV5-1 and TRBJ2-5, with D tentatively TRBD2 (5 bases). Trimming removed 4 bases at V and 5 bases at J, with 12 bases between. The CDR3 sequence is 13 residues long. CDR1 and CDR2 from the germline V gene are SGHRS and YFSETQ. CDR3 loop: CASSREGVETQYF. The CDR3 region has the DNA TGCGCCAGCAGCAGAGAGGGAGTTGAGACCCAGTACTTC. Filled out from reference TRBV5-1 and TRBJ2-5, the complete variable domain reads KAGVTQTPRYLIKTRGQQVTLSCSPISGHRSVSWYQQTPGQGLQFLFEYFSETQRNKGNFPGRFSGRQFSNSRSEMNVSTLELGDSALYLCASSREGVETQYFGPGTRLLVL.

The chain employs TRBV11-2 and TRBJ2-1; TRBD2 matches 11 bases. CDR1 SGHAT and CDR2 FQNNGV come from the germline V gene. The CDR3 contains 16 residues. Trimming took 5 bases from V and 4 from J; bases not matched to a gene: 7. The CDR3 loop is CASSVGTSGAYNEQFF. The CDR3 bases are TGTGCCAGCAGCGTCGGGACTAGCGGAGCATACAATGAGCAGTTCTTC.

The V call is TRBV19, the J call TRBJ1-5; a possible D gene is TRBD1 (5 bases). The CDR3 sequence is 17 residues long. V lost 6 bases and J lost 0, with 18 bases in between. Germline loops: CDR1 LNHDA, CDR2 SQIVND (reference sequence). For the CDR3, the DNA is TGTGCCAGTAGGGGAGGGACCGTATCCGATAGCAATCAGCCCCAGCATTTT. Translation: CASRGGTVSDSNQPQHF.

In its sample, this clone was seen a few times. The gene calls are TRBV4-2 and TRBJ1-2; a possible D gene is TRBD1 (5 bases). CDR1 is LGHNA and CDR2 is YNFKEQ in the germline V gene. The germline V and J ends were trimmed by 4 bases and 8 bases, with 17 bases remaining between them. The CDR3 is 14 residues long. This CDR3 reads CASSPMSGGGGYTF. The CDR3 bases are TGTGCCAGCAGCCCTATGAGCGGGGGTGGGGGCTACACCTTC.

This clone has a single count. This chain uses TRBV6-1 with TRBJ2-3, with 7 bases identical to TRBD1. The germline gives CDR1 MNHNS, CDR2 SASEGT. With 5 bases clipped from V and 0 bases from J, the junction kept 2 bases outside the gene matches. CDR3 length: 14 amino acids. CDR3 sequence reads: CASSNRGSTDTQYF. The CDR3 region has the DNA TGTGCCAGCAGTAACAGGGGTAGCACAGATACGCAGTATTTT.

The rearrangement links TRBV18 to TRBJ1-5; D is unresolved. The germline gives CDR1 KGHSH, CDR2 LQKENI. V gave up 2 bases and J gave up 1 base, with 6 bases separating them. The CDR3 extends over 14 amino acids. The CDR3 nucleotides read TGTGCCAGCTCACCAGCGGGCAGCAATCAGCCCCAGCATTTT. This gives the protein CASSPAGSNQPQHF. Full variable domain (missing parts from reference TRBV18 and TRBJ1-5): NAGVMQNPRHLVRRRGQEARLRCSPMKGHSHVYWYRQLPEEGLKFMVYLQKENIIDESGMPKERFSAEFPKEGPSILRIQQVVRGDSAAYFCASSPAGSNQPQHFGDGTRLSIL.

The V call is TRBV18, the J call TRBJ2-2; 7 nucleotides match TRBD1. The CDR3 loop spans 16 amino acids. Germline CDR1 is KGHSH and CDR2 is LQKENI. After removal of 3 bases from V and 8 bases from J, the junction contained 12 bases not matched to a gene. The CDR3 reads CASSPRDSLVHGELFF. In nucleotides, the CDR3 is TGTGCCAGCTCACCCCGGGACAGCCTAGTTCATGGGGAGCTGTTTTTT.

This clone was detected once. The chain is built from TRBV5-5 and TRBJ1-1; possible D gene TRBD1, 6 bases. CDR1 and CDR2 from the germline V gene are SGHKS and YYEKEE (reference sequence). The V and J ends lost 0 bases and 6 bases respectively, with 18 bases between them. The CDR3 extends over 16 amino acids. CDR3 sequence: CASSLAGTQGFPEAFF. DNA for the CDR3: TGTGCCAGCAGCTTGGCCGGGACACAGGGATTTCCTGAAGCTTTCTTT.

V and J are TRBV19 and TRBJ1-2, with 10 bases identical to TRBD1. The CDR3 has 16 amino acids. The V and J ends lost 3 bases and 4 bases, in that order; junction bases with no gene match: 8. Germline V gives CDR1 LNHDA, CDR2 SQIVND (reference sequence). The CDR3 reads CASSMPGQGELYGYTF. CDR3 nucleotide sequence: TGTGCCAGTAGTATGCCCGGACAGGGGGAACTCTATGGCTACACCTTC.